This T cell receptor beta chain is from a study of T-cell reconstitution after alpha-beta-depleted transplantation in children. Notes on the study in general: Some patients' high day-60 TCRbeta diversity was attributed to recipient cells surviving conditioning.

This clonotype came up many times. Its target is not known. The V and J ends lost 1 base and 6 bases, in that order; junction bases with no gene match: 6. The CDR3 extends over 14 amino acids. Germline loops: CDR1 DFQATT, CDR2 SNEGSKA (reference sequence). This sample's TCRbeta library carried unique molecular identifier barcodes. MiXCR was run by TCRdb on the PCR reads, yielding one entry per CDR3 protein. The data contain some 200,000 distinct CDR3 sequences, approximately 6% of them singletons. Sequenced here: PBMCs, sampled before TCRalphabeta/CD19-depleted stem cell transplant. The chain recombines TRBV20-1 with TRBJ2-1, with TRBD2 matching over 7 bases. The source of this sequence is a girl less than two years old with combined immunodeficiency, due to receive a stem cell transplant. The chain's CDR3 is CSARGTAGVNEQFF. The CDR3 coding sequence is TGCAGTGCTAGAGGTACGGCGGGGGTCAATGAGCAGTTCTTC.